The 15 T cell receptor beta chains reported below all come from one sample, sequenced in a study of post-analysis software for immune sequencing data. Study-level findings and limits: In patients, TRBV5-6, TRBV5-1 and TRBV20-1 belonged to five TRBV segments found more frequently than in controls.

For these receptors, no antigen is known. Tagging with unique molecular identifiers was a feature of the TCR beta cDNA libraries. TCRdb analysed the PCR reads with MiXCR anew, one entry per CDR3 protein. In the table there are roughly 800,000 distinct CDR3 sequences, 46% of which are singletons. Sequenced: blood. The receptors here all came from a girl aged 10 to 17 with multiple sclerosis.

This chain connects TRBV3-1 to TRBJ1-4, with TRBD1 identical over 9 bases. This CDR3 is 17 amino acids long. From germline, CDR1 is LGHDT and CDR2 YNNKEL (reference sequence). Trimming at V came to 1 base and at J to 6 bases, leaving 9 bases not matched to a gene. CDR3 coding DNA: TGTGCCAGCAGCCAAGCGCGGAGACAGGGGGGATATGAAAAACTGTTTTTT. Amino acid sequence: CASSQARRQGGYEKLFF. Based on the CDR3 plus reference TRBV3-1 and TRBJ1-4, the full variable domain is DTAVSQTPKYLVTQMGNDKSIKCEQNLGHDTMYWYKQDSKKFLKIMFSYNNKELIINETVPNRFSPKSPDKAHLNLHINSLELGDSAVYFCASSQARRQGGYEKLFFGSGTQLSVL.

A few counts support this clonotype. This chain connects TRBV6-5 to TRBJ1-1; 8 bases align to TRBD1. Losses at the gene ends were 4 bases for V and 3 bases for J; bases not matched to a gene: 1. Per the germline V gene, CDR1 is MNHEY and CDR2 is SVGAGI. The CDR3 loop spans 13 amino acids. The DNA of the CDR3 is TGTGCCAGCAGTTCGGACAGGGACACTGAAGCTTTCTTT. Translated: CASSSDRDTEAFF.

The chain uses TRBV5-1 and TRBJ2-7; 8 positions match TRBD2. Germline CDR1 SGHRS, CDR2 YFSETQ. Germline trimming cut 7 bases from V and 3 bases from J; bases unmatched to any gene: 6. This CDR3 is 13 amino acids long. The DNA of the CDR3 is TGCGCCAGCGGACGGACTAGCAGCTACGAGCAGTACTTC. The encoded protein is CASGRTSSYEQYF.

CDR3 sequence: CSARSRVARQETQYF. The DNA for the CDR3 is TGCAGCGCTCGCTCCCGTGTAGCGAGGCAAGAGACCCAGTACTTC. The chain carries TRBV29-1 and TRBJ2-5; tentatively, D is TRBD2 (5 bases). This CDR3 comprises 15 residues. Trimming pared 7 bases from V and 2 bases from J, leaving 20 bases between. Germline V gives CDR1 SQVTM, CDR2 ANQGSEA. Supplemented by reference TRBV29-1 and TRBJ2-5, the full variable domain reads SAVISQKPSRDICQRGTSLTIQCQVDSQVTMMFWYRQQPGQSLTLIATANQGSEATYESGFVIDKFPISRPNLTFSTLTVSNMSPEDSSIYLCSARSRVARQETQYFGPGTRLLVL.

There are a few counts of this clonotype. This chain joins TRBV10-3 and TRBJ2-6; TRBD1 aligns across 9 bases. CDR3 length: 15 amino acids. The germline gives CDR1 ENHRY, CDR2 SYGVKD. Trimming at V came to 4 bases and at J to 4 bases, leaving 2 bases not matched to a gene. Here the CDR3 DNA reads TGTGCCATCAGTGGGACAGGGGTCGGGGCCAACGTCCTGACTTTC. It codes for CAISGTGVGANVLTF.

A few counts support this clonotype. The chain recombines TRBV7-2 with TRBJ2-4, with D perhaps TRBD1 or TRBD2 (5 bases each). TRBJ2-7 explains the end of the DNA better; the J call may be wrong. The length of the CDR3 is 15 residues. Germline lookup yields CDR1 SGHTA and CDR2 FQGNSA. Here the CDR3 reads CASSLIWQGAHEQYF. Written as DNA, the CDR3 is TGTGCCAGCAGCTTAATTTGGCAGGGAGCCCACGAGCAGTACTTC.

The chain employs TRBV28 and TRBJ1-1; D not resolved. The germline V and J ends were trimmed by 7 bases and 12 bases, with 12 bases remaining between them. Germline V gene sequence: CDR1 MDHEN, CDR2 SYDVKM. This CDR3 has 10 residues. The CDR3 bases are TGTGCCAGCAATCACCGGGAAACTTTCTTT. Its protein is CASNHRETFF.

In its sample, this clonotype was seen a few times. The chain's CDR3 is CASSPDFRGGLASDTQYF. CDR3 sequence (DNA): TGTGCCAGCAGCCCCGACTTCCGGGGTGGGCTAGCCTCGGATACGCAGTATTTT. The chain recombines TRBV14 with TRBJ2-3; possibly TRBD2 for D (5 bases). V shed 4 bases and J shed 6 bases, with 26 bases lying between them. The CDR3 consists of 18 residues. Germline assignment: CDR1 SGHDN and CDR2 FVKESK.

Note on this clonotype: This may arise from a read error, as a much more abundant clone is one base away. The gene calls are TRBV2 and TRBJ2-5; 7 positions match TRBD1. CDR1 is SNHLY and CDR2 is FYNNEI in the germline V gene. The CDR3 is made up of 15 amino acids. CDR3 protein: CASSEKRTGRKTRYF. CDR3 sequence (DNA): TGTGCCAGCAGTGAAAAAAGGACAGGAAGGAAGACCCGGTACTTC.

The chain joins TRBV5-1 to TRBJ2-7; 7 bases are shared with TRBD1. Losses at the gene ends were 4 bases for V and 7 bases for J; bases not matched to a gene: 17. Germline V gene lookup returns CDR1 SGHRS and CDR2 YFSETQ. The CDR3 loop spans 16 amino acids. The CDR3 DNA sequence: TGCGCCAGCAGCACCGCCGACAGGGTGTCCTACAATGAGCAGTACTTC. Translated: CASSTADRVSYNEQYF.

The V gene is TRBV15, the J gene TRBJ2-5; D is possibly TRBD1 (6 bases). The CDR3 sequence is 16 residues long. The V end lost 5 bases, the J end lost 0 bases, and 16 bases lay between the germline ends. CDR1 LNHNV and CDR2 YYDKDF come from the germline V gene (reference sequence). CDR3 nucleotides: TGTGCCACCAGCCGAACAGGGAGACGGGACCAAGAGACCCAGTACTTC. It specifies CATSRTGRRDQETQYF.

This clonotype was detected a few times. This chain links TRBV20-1 with TRBJ2-7; TRBD2 matches at 11 bases. CDR1 and CDR2 from the germline V gene are DFQATT and SNEGSKA (reference sequence). J gave up 1 base and V 3 bases, and 8 bases lay outside the gene matches. This CDR3 is built from 16 residues. CDR3 region: CSASLAGLAGSYEQYF. The DNA of the CDR3 is TGCAGTGCTAGCCTAGCCGGACTAGCGGGTTCCTACGAGCAGTACTTC.

The J gene is TRBJ2-3, the V gene TRBV15; TRBD2 agrees at 10 bases. CDR3 length: 16 residues. J lost 8 bases, V lost 0 bases, and 8 bases had no gene match. The germline gives CDR1 LNHNV, CDR2 YYDKDF (reference sequence). The CDR3 nucleotides are TGTGCCACCAGCAGAGATACTAGCGGGATAATGGGTACGCAGTATTTT. Translation: CATSRDTSGIMGTQYF.

This clonotype came up a few times. V gene TRBV6-5 combines with J gene TRBJ2-7; D remains unclear. The V and J ends lost 2 bases and 3 bases respectively, with 14 bases between them. The germline V gene has CDR1 MNHEY and CDR2 SVGAGI. This CDR3 is 15 amino acids long. As DNA, the CDR3 is TGTGCCAGCAGTTACACCTACTTGACTCGCTACGAGCAGTACTTC. It yields the protein CASSYTYLTRYEQYF.

Written as DNA, the CDR3 is TGTGCCAGCAGCTTAACCGGGGGCAACCAAGAGACCCAGTACTTC. Protein: CASSLTGGNQETQYF. The V gene is TRBV7-3, the J gene TRBJ2-5; D could derive from TRBD1 or TRBD2 (6 bases each). This CDR3 has 15 amino acids. Between the trimmed V and J ends, which lost 0 bases and 0 bases, there was a span of 8 bases. CDR1 and CDR2 from the germline V gene are SGHTA and FQGTGA.